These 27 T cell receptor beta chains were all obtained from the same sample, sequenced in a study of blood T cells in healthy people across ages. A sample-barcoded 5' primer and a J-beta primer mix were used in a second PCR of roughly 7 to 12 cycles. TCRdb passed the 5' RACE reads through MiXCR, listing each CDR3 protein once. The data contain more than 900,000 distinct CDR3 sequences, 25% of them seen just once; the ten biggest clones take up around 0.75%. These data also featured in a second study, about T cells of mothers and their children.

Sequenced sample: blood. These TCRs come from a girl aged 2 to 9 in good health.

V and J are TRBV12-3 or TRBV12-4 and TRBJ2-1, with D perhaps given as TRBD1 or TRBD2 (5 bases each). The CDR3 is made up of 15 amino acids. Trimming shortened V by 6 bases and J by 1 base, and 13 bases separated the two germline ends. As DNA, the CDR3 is TGTGCCAGCAGCTCCACGGGGCTGTCCTACAATGAGCAGTTCTTC. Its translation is CASSSTGLSYNEQFF.

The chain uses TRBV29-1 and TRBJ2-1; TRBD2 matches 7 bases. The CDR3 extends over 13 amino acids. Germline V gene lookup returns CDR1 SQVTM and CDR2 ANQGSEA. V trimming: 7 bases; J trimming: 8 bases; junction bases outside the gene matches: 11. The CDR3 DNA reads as TGCAGCGGAACCCCCAGCGGGGTCGATGAGCAGTTCTTC. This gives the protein CSGTPSGVDEQFF.

The CDR3 here is CASSFWYEGSYEQYF. The CDR3 DNA reads as TGTGCCAGCAGTTTCTGGTATGAGGGCTCCTACGAGCAGTACTTC. The gene calls are TRBV12-3 or TRBV12-4 and TRBJ2-7; D perhaps matches TRBD2 (5 bases). Trimming cost V 3 bases and J 0 bases, with 12 bases left between them. The length of the CDR3 is 15 residues.

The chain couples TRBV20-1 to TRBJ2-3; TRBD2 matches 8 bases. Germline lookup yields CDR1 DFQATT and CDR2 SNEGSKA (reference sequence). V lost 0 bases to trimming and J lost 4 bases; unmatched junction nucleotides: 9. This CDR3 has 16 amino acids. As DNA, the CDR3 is TGCAGTGCTAGAGATCCGGGGGGGAGGGATCCAGATACGCAGTATTTT. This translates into CSARDPGGRDPDTQYF.

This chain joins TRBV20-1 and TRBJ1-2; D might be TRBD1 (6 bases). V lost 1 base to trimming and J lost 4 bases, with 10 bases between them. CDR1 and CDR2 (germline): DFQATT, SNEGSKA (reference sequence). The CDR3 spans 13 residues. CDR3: CSARGGHLYGYTF. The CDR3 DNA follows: TGCAGTGCTAGAGGGGGACACCTCTATGGCTACACCTTC.

The CDR3 region has the DNA TGTGCCAGCAGTTTCTTCCGTGGCATTCAGTACTTC. It translates to CASSFFRGIQYF. The V gene is TRBV12-3 or TRBV12-4, the J gene TRBJ2-4; no firm D call. V lost 3 bases, J lost 9 bases, and 9 bases lay in between. The CDR3 is made up of 12 amino acids.

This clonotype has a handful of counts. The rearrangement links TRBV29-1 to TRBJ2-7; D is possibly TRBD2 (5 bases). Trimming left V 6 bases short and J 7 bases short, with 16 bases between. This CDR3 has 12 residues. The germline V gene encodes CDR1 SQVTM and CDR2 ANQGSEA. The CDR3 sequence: CSVGVGLWEQYF. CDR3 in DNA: TGCAGCGTCGGGGTTGGGTTATGGGAGCAGTACTTC.

CDR3 protein: CAIEGQETQYF. DNA of the CDR3: TGTGCCATTGAAGGTCAAGAGACCCAGTACTTC. This rearrangement joins TRBV6-6 to TRBJ2-5, with unresolved D. The germline gives CDR1 MNHNY, CDR2 SVGAGI (reference sequence). V was shortened by 10 bases and J by 2 bases, with 8 bases between the two germline ends. There are 11 residues in the CDR3.

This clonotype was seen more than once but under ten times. Here the CDR3 DNA reads TGCAGTGCTAGAGTCAGACAGATAACTGGAAACACCATATATTTT. Amino acid sequence: CSARVRQITGNTIYF. This sequence joins TRBV20-1 and TRBJ1-3; the D gene is possibly TRBD1 (5 bases). The germline V gene encodes CDR1 DFQATT and CDR2 SNEGSKA (reference sequence). The CDR3 is made up of 15 amino acids. V lost 1 base, J lost 2 bases, and 12 bases lay in between.

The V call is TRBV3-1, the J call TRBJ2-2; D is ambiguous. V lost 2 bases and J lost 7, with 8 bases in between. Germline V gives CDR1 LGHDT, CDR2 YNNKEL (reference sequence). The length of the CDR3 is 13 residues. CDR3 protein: CASSQTTGGELFF. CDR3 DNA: TGTGCCAGCAGCCAAACAACCGGCGGGGAGCTGTTTTTT.

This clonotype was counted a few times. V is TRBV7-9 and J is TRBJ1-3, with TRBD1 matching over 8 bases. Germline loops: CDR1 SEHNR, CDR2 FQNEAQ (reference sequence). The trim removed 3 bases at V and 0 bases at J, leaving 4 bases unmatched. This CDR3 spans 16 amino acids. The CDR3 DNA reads TGTGCCAGCAGCTTTTCAGGGGGCTTCTCTGGAAACACCATATATTTT. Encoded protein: CASSFSGGFSGNTIYF.

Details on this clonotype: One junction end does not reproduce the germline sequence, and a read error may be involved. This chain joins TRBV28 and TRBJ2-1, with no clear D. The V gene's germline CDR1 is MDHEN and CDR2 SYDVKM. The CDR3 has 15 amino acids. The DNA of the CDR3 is TGTGCCGGCAGCCCATCTGGACGCGTACCAAATGAGCAGTTCTTC. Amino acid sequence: CAGSPSGRVPNEQFF.

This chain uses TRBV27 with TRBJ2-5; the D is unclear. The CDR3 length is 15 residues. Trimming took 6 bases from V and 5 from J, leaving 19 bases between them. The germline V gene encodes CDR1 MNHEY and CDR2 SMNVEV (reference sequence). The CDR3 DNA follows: TGTGCCAGCAGCCCCACGATCACCGTTGGGGAGACCCAGTACTTC. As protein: CASSPTITVGETQYF.

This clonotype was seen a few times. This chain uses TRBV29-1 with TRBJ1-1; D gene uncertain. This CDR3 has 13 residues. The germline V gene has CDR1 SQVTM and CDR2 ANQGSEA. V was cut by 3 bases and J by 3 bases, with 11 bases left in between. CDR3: CSVDGGSDTEAFF. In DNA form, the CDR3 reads TGCAGCGTTGATGGCGGGTCGGACACTGAAGCTTTCTTT.

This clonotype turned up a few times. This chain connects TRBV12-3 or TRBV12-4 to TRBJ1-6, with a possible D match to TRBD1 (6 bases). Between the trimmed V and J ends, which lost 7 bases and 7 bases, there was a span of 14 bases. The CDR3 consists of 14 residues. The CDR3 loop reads CASTSGHFNSPLHF. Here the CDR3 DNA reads TGTGCCAGCACTTCGGGACACTTCAATTCACCCCTCCACTTT.

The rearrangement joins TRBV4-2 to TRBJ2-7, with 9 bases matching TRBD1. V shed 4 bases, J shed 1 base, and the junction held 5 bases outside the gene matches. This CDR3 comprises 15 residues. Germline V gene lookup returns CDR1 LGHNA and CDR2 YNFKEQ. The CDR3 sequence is CASSLGQGTSYEQYF. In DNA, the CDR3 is TGTGCCAGCAGCCTAGGACAGGGGACGTCCTACGAGCAGTACTTC.

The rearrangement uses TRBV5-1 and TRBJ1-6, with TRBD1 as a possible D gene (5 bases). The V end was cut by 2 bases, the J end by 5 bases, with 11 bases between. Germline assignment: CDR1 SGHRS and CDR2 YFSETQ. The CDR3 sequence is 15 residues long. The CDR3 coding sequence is TGCGCCAGCAGCTTCGGGACGGCTGATAATTCACCCCTCCACTTT. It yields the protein CASSFGTADNSPLHF. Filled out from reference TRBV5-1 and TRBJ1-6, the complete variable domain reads KAGVTQTPRYLIKTRGQQVTLSCSPISGHRSVSWYQQTPGQGLQFLFEYFSETQRNKGNFPGRFSGRQFSNSRSEMNVSTLELGDSALYLCASSFGTADNSPLHFGNGTRLTVT.

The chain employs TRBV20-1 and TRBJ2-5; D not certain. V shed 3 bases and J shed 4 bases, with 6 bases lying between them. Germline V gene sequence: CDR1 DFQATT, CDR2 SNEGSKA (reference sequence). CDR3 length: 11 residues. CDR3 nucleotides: TGCAGTGCTAGTCCGACAGAGACCCAGTACTTC. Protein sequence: CSASPTETQYF.

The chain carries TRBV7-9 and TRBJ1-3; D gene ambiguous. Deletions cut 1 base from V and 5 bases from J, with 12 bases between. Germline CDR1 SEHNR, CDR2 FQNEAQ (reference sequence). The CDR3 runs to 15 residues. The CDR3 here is CASSLVPSSRNTIYF. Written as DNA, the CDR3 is TGTGCCAGCAGCTTAGTCCCCTCCAGCCGAAACACCATATATTTT.

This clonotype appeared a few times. The CDR3 bases are TGCAGTGCCAACCGACAGAACTCCTACGAGCAGTACTTC. Protein product: CSANRQNSYEQYF. This chain links TRBV20-1 with TRBJ2-7; tentatively, D is TRBD1 (5 bases). V lost 6 bases to trimming and J lost 0 bases, with 12 bases between them. CDR3 length: 13 residues. Germline lookup yields CDR1 DFQATT and CDR2 SNEGSKA (reference sequence).

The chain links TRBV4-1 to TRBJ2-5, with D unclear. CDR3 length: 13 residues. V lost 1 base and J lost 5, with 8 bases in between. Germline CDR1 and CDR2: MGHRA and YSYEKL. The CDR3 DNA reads TGCGCCAGCAGCCAAGCAGATTTTGAGACCCAGTACTTC. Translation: CASSQADFETQYF.

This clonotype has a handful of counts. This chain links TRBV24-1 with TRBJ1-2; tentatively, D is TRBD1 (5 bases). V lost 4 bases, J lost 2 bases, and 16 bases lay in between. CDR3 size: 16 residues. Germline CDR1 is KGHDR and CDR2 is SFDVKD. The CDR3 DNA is TGTGCCACCAGTGACGGAACAGGCCGCTGGAACTATGGCTACACCTTC. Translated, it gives CATSDGTGRWNYGYTF.

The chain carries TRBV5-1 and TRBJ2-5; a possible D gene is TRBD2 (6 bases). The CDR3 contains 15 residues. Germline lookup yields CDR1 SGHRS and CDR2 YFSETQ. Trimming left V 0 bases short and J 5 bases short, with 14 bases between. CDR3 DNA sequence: TGCGCCAGCAGCTTGGGGCTGCTAGCGCAGGAGACCCAGTACTTC. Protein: CASSLGLLAQETQYF.

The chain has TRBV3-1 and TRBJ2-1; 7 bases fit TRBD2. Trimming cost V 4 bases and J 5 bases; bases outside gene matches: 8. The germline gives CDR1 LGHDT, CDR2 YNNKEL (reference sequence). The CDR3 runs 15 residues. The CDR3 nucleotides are TGTGCCAGCAGCCTGCGGGGGTCTGGCAACAATGAGCAGTTCTTC. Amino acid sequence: CASSLRGSGNNEQFF.

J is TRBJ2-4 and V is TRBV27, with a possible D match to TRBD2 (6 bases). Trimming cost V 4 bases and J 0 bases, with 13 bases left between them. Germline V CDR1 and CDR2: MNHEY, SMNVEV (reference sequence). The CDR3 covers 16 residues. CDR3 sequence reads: CASSWWGEIAKNIQYF. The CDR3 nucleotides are TGTGCCAGCAGTTGGTGGGGGGAGATAGCCAAAAACATTCAGTACTTC.

The CDR3 bases are TGCAGCGTTGACTATCCGCAAACCGACCCTATGGACACTGAAGCTTTCTTT. Encoded protein: CSVDYPQTDPMDTEAFF. The chain joins TRBV29-1 to TRBJ1-1; D gene ambiguous. Deletions cut 3 bases from V and 3 bases from J, with 23 bases between. Germline values: CDR1 SQVTM, CDR2 ANQGSEA. The CDR3 is 17 amino acids.

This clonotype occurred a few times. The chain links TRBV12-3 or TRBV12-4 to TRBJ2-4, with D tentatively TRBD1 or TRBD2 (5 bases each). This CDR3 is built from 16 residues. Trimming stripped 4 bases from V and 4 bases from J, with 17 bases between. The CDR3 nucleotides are TGTGCCAGCAGTTACTACTCCGGGACGGAAAAAAACATTCAGTACTTC. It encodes CASSYYSGTEKNIQYF.